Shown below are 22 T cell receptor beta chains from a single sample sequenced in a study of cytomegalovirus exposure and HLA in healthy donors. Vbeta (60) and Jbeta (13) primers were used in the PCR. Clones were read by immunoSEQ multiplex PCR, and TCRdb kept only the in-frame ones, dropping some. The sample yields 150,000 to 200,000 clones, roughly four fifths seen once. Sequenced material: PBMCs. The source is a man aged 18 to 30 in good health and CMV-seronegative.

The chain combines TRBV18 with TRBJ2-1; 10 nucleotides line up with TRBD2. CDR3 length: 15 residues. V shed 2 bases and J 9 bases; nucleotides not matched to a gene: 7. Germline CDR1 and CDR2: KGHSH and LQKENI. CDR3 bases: TGTGCCAGCTCACCAGGATCATTAGCGGGGGGTGAGCAGTTCTTC. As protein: CASSPGSLAGGEQFF. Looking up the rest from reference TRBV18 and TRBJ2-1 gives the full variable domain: NAGVMQNPRHLVRRRGQEARLRCSPMKGHSHVYWYRQLPEEGLKFMVYLQKENIIDESGMPKERFSAEFPKEGPSILRIQQVVRGDSAAYFCASSPGSLAGGEQFFGPGTRLTVL.

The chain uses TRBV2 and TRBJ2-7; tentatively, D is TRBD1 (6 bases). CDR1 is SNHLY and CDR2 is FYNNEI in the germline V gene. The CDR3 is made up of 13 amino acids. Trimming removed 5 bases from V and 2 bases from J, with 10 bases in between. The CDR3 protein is CASSSRQAYEQYF. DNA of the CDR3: TGTGCCAGCAGTTCTAGACAGGCCTACGAGCAGTACTTC.

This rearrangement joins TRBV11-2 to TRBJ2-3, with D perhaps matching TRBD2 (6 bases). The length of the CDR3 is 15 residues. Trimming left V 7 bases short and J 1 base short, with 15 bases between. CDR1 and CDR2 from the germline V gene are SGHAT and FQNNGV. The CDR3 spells CASTYSGLRTDTQYF. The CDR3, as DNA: TGTGCCAGCACCTATTCGGGACTTCGCACAGATACGCAGTATTTT.

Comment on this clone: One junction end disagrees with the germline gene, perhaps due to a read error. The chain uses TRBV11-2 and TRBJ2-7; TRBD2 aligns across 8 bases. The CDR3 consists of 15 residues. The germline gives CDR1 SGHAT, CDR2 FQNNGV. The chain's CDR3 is CAGSRVGAGGHEQYF. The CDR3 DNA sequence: TGTGCCGGCAGCCGAGTCGGGGCGGGGGGTCACGAGCAGTACTTC. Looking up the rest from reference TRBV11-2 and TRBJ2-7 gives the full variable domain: EAGVAQSPRYKIIEKRQSVAFWCNPISGHATLYWYQQILGQGPKLLIQFQNNGVVDDSQLPKDRFSAERLKGVDSTLKIQPAKLEDSAVYLCAGSRVGAGGHEQYFGPGTRLTVT.

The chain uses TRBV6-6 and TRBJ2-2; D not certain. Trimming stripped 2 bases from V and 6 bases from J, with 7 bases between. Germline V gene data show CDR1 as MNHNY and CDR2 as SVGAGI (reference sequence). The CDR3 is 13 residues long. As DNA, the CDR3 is TGTGCCAGCAGTTACCCACAGCCCGGGGAGCTGTTTTTT. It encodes CASSYPQPGELFF.

The CDR3 reads CASSLDSGVPYEQYF. Here the CDR3 DNA reads TGTGCCAGCAGCTTAGATAGCGGGGTTCCCTACGAGCAGTACTTC. The V and J genes are TRBV7-6 and TRBJ2-5, with 8 bases fitting TRBD2. The end of the DNA fits TRBJ2-7 better, so the J call may be wrong. This CDR3 is built from 15 residues. Per the germline V gene, CDR1 is SGHVS and CDR2 is FNYEAQ.

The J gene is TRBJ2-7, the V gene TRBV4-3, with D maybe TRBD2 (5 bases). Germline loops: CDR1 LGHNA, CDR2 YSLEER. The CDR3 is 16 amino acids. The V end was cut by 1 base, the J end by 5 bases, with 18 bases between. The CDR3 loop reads CASSQAHLQAGDEQYF. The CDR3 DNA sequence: TGCGCCAGCAGCCAAGCCCACCTGCAGGCGGGTGACGAGCAGTACTTC.

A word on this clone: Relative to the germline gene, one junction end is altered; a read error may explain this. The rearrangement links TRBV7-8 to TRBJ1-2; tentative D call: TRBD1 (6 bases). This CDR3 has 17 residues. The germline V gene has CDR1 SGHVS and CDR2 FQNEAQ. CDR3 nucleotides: TGTGCCAGCAGCTTAGGCGTAACAGGGTTCGATAACTATGGCTACGCCTTC. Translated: CASSLGVTGFDNYGYAF.

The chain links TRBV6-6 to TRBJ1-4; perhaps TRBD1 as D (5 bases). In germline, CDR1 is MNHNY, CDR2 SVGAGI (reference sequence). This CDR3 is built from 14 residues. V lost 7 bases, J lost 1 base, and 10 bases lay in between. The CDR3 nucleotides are TGTGCCAGCATCCTGGGGGGAACTAATGAAAAACTGTTTTTT. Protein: CASILGGTNEKLFF.

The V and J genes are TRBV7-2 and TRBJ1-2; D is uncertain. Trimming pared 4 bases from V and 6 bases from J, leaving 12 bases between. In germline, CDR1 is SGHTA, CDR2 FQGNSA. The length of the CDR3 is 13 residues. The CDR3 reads CASSSRRTDGYTF. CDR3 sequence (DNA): TGTGCCAGCAGCTCTAGACGGACTGATGGCTACACCTTC. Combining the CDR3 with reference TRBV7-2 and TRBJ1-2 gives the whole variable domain GAGVSQSPSNKVTEKGKDVELRCDPISGHTALYWYRQSLGQGLEFLIYFQGNSAPDKSGLPSDRFSAERTGGSVSTLTIQRTQQEDSAVYLCASSSRRTDGYTFGSGTRLTVV.

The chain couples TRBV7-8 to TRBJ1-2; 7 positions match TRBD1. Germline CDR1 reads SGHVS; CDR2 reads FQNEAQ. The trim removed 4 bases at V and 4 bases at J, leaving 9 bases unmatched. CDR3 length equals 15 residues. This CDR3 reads CASSSWVSGGYGYTF. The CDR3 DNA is TGTGCCAGCAGCTCCTGGGTATCAGGGGGCTATGGCTACACCTTC.

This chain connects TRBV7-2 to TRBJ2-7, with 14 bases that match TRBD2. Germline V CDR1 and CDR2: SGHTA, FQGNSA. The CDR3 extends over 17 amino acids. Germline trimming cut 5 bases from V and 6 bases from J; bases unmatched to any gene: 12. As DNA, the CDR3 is TGTGCCAGCAGCCCAAATCCGGGACTAGCGGGAGTAGGCGAGCAGTACTTC. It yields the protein CASSPNPGLAGVGEQYF.

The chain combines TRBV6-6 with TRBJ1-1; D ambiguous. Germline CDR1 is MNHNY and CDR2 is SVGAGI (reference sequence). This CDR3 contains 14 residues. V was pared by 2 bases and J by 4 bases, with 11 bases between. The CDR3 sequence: CASSYAVRSTEAFF. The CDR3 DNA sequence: TGTGCCAGCAGTTACGCAGTAAGATCCACTGAAGCTTTCTTT.

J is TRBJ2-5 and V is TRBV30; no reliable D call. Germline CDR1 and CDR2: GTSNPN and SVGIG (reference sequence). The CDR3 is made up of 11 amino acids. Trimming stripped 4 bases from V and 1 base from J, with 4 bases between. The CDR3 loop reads CAWTGQETQYF. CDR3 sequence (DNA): TGTGCCTGGACGGGCCAAGAGACCCAGTACTTC. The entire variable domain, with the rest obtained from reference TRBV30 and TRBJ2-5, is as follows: SQTIHQWPATLVQPVGSPLSLECTVEGTSNPNLYWYRQAAGRGLQLLFYSVGIGQISSEVPQNLSASRPQDRQFILSSKKLLLSDSGFYLCAWTGQETQYFGPGTRLLVL.

The CDR3 DNA follows: TGCGCCAGCAGCCAAGATTACGAGGGAGCGTCCTACGAGCAGTACTTC. Residues: CASSQDYEGASYEQYF. The chain uses TRBV4-3 and TRBJ2-7; D may be TRBD2 (5 bases). The CDR3 totals 16 residues. The V end lost 0 bases, the J end lost 1 base, and 13 bases lay between the germline ends. Germline CDR1 LGHNA, CDR2 YSLEER.

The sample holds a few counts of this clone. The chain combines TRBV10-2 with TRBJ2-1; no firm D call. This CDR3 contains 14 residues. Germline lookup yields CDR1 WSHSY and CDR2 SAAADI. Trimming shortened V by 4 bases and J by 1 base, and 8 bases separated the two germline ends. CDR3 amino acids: CASSVGRSYNEQFF. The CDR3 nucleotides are TGCGCCAGCAGTGTGGGCCGGTCCTACAATGAGCAGTTCTTC.

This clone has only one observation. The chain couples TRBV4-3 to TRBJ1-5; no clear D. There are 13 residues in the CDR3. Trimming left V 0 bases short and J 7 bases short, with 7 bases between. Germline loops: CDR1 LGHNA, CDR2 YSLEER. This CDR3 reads CASSQDSQQPQHF. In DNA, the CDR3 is TGCGCCAGCAGCCAAGATTCGCAGCAGCCCCAGCATTTT.

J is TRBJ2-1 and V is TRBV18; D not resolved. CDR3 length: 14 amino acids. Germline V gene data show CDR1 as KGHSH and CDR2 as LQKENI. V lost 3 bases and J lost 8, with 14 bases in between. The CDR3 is CASSPVRSVDEQFF. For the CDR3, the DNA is TGTGCCAGCTCACCGGTCAGGTCCGTGGATGAGCAGTTCTTC.

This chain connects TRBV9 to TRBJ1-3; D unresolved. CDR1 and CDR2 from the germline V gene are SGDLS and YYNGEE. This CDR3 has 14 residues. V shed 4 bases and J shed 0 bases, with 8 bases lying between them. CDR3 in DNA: TGTGCCAGCAGCCCAATTAGCTCTGGAAACACCATATATTTT. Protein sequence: CASSPISSGNTIYF.

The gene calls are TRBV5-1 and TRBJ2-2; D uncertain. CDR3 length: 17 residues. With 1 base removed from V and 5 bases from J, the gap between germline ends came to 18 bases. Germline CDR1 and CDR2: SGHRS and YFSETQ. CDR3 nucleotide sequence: TGCGCCAGCAGCTTGACGGCCGGCACAGCAGGTACCGGGGAGCTGTTTTTT. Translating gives CASSLTAGTAGTGELFF. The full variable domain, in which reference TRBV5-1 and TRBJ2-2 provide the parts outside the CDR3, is KAGVTQTPRYLIKTRGQQVTLSCSPISGHRSVSWYQQTPGQGLQFLFEYFSETQRNKGNFPGRFSGRQFSNSRSEMNVSTLELGDSALYLCASSLTAGTAGTGELFFGEGSRLTVL.

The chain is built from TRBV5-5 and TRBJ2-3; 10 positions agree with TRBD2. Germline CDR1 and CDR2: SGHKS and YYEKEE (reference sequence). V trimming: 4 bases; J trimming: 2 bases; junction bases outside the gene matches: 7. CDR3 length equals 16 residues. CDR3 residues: CASSEQAGGVTDTQYF. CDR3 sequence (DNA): TGTGCCAGCAGCGAGCAAGCGGGGGGGGTCACAGATACGCAGTATTTT. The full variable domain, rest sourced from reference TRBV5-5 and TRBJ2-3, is DAGVTQSPTHLIKTRGQQVTLRCSPISGHKSVSWYQQVLGQGPQFIFQYYEKEERGRGNFPDRFSARQFPNYSSELNVNALLLGDSALYLCASSEQAGGVTDTQYFGPGTRLTVL.

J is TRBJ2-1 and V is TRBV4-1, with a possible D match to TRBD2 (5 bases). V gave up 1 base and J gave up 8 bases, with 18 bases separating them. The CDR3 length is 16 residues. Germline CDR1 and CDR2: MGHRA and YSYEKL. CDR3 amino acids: CASSQGWSRTGDEQFF. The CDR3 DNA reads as TGCGCCAGCAGCCAAGGATGGAGCAGGACTGGGGATGAGCAGTTCTTC.